These 13 T cell receptor beta chains were all obtained from the same sample, sequenced in a study of cytomegalovirus exposure and HLA in healthy donors. The PCR was carried out with 60 Vbeta primers and 13 Jbeta primers. Measured with immunoSEQ multiplex PCR; TCRdb has only the in-frame clones, and not every one. The data hold approximately 150,000 clones, with around 80% observed a single time. The sequencing sample was made of PBMCs. The receptors shown here come from a man aged 35 to 55 in good health and CMV-seronegative.

This clone has a single count. The chain is built from TRBV5-1 and TRBJ2-7, with unresolved D. The CDR3 contains 17 residues. The germline V gene encodes CDR1 SGHRS and CDR2 YFSETQ. The V end lost 1 base, the J end lost 0 bases, and 17 bases lay between the germline ends. CDR3 in DNA: TGCGCCAGCAGCTTGAGGCAGGCGAACCCCTTCTCCTACGAGCAGTACTTC. Amino acids: CASSLRQANPFSYEQYF.

V is TRBV5-6 and J is TRBJ2-3; 8 nucleotides agree with TRBD1. The CDR3 has 16 amino acids. V dropped 6 bases and J dropped 1; count of bases not matched to a gene: 10. Germline CDR1 reads SGHDT; CDR2 reads YYEEEE. CDR3 protein: CASTYRDRYRTDTQYF. DNA for the CDR3: TGTGCCAGCACCTACCGGGACAGGTATCGCACAGATACGCAGTATTTT.

The chain uses TRBV4-2 and TRBJ2-5; 14 bases line up with TRBD2. V shed 3 bases and J 4 bases; nucleotides not matched to a gene: 4. CDR1 LGHNA and CDR2 YNFKEQ come from the germline V gene. This CDR3 comprises 16 residues. CDR3 residues: CASSQTSGGAGETQYF. The CDR3 nucleotides read TGTGCCAGCAGCCAGACTAGCGGGGGGGCGGGAGAGACCCAGTACTTC.

A single count supports this clone. This chain links TRBV7-5 with TRBJ1-1; the table's D call, TRBD1, has no DNA check behind it. TRBV7-5 is annotated as a pseudogene. The CDR3 length is 16 residues. This CDR3 reads CARSSDRGIQNTEAFF. CDR3 DNA: TGTGCCAGAAGCTCGGACAGGGGGATCCAGAACACTGAAGCTTTCTTT.

The V and J genes are TRBV27 and TRBJ2-7; the D gene is possibly TRBD1 (6 bases). Germline values: CDR1 MNHEY, CDR2 SMNVEV (reference sequence). V shed 6 bases and J shed 3 bases, with 24 bases lying between them. This CDR3 comprises 17 residues. This CDR3 is CASSPLSRQVKIYEQYF. In DNA form, the CDR3 reads TGTGCCAGCAGCCCCTTGTCCCGACAGGTGAAGATCTACGAGCAGTACTTC.

The V and J genes are TRBV6-1 and TRBJ2-3, with D possibly matching TRBD2 (5 bases). V was cut by 6 bases and J by 2 bases, with 15 bases left in between. The CDR3 has 15 residues. Germline assignment: CDR1 MNHNS and CDR2 SASEGT. CDR3 sequence reads: CASSRTGESTDTQYF. DNA of the CDR3: TGTGCCAGCAGCAGGACTGGCGAGTCCACAGATACGCAGTATTTT.

To note about this clone: One junction end does not reproduce the germline sequence, and a read error may be involved. This sample includes further DNA sequences coding for the same CDR3. V is TRBV28 and J is TRBJ2-7; D not resolved. This CDR3 spans 13 amino acids. Germline CDR1 MDHEN, CDR2 SYDVKM. CDR3 DNA sequence: TGTGCCAGTAGTTCTGGTACACCCTTCGAGCAGTACTTC. Translation gives CASSSGTPFEQYF.

This clone has only a few counts. This CDR3 reads CASSDTQGFDSNQPQHF. For the CDR3, the DNA is TGTGCCAGCAGTGACACTCAGGGTTTTGATTCCAATCAGCCCCAGCATTTT. The gene calls are TRBV6-4 and TRBJ1-5; the D gene is possibly TRBD1 (5 bases). Germline-derived CDR1 and CDR2 are MRHNA and SNTAGT. The CDR3 is 17 amino acids. V shed 2 bases and J shed 3 bases, with 17 bases lying between them.

This clone was counted once. The chain is built from TRBV6-5 and TRBJ1-2; tentatively, D is TRBD1 (5 bases). Deletions cut 2 bases from V and 8 bases from J, with 12 bases between. The CDR3 covers 13 residues. CDR1 is MNHEY, CDR2 SVGAGI, per germline. CDR3 in DNA: TGTGCCAGCAGTTACCTCGACTCAGGGGGCTACACCTTC. It encodes CASSYLDSGGYTF.

The V gene is TRBV10-3, the J gene TRBJ2-2; TRBD2 might be the D (5 bases). This CDR3 region has 13 residues. V dropped 10 bases and J dropped 3 bases, with 12 bases sitting between them. CDR1 is ENHRY, CDR2 SYGVKD, per germline. The CDR3 is CATAYGDTGELFF. In nucleotides, the CDR3 is TGTGCCACCGCTTACGGGGACACCGGGGAGCTGTTTTTT.

This rearrangement joins TRBV7-3 to TRBJ2-1; D unclear. CDR3 length: 14 residues. V dropped 5 bases and J dropped 6 bases, with 14 bases sitting between them. Germline V gene lookup returns CDR1 SGHTA and CDR2 FQGTGA. CDR3 sequence: CASSPAPSGNEQFF. CDR3 nucleotides: TGTGCCAGCAGCCCCGCCCCCTCCGGCAATGAGCAGTTCTTC.

For the CDR3, the DNA is TGCGCCAGCAGCCAAGACCAGGGAGGCTCTCAGCCCCAGCATTTT. Amino acid sequence: CASSQDQGGSQPQHF. This sequence joins TRBV4-1 and TRBJ1-5, with a possible D match to TRBD1 (5 bases). The germline CDR1 and CDR2 sequences are MGHRA and YSYEKL. V was shortened by 0 bases and J by 6 bases, with 12 bases between the two germline ends. The CDR3 extends over 15 amino acids.

The V gene is TRBV5-1, the J gene TRBJ1-2; the D gene is possibly TRBD1 (6 bases). The CDR3 is 13 residues long. Germline loops: CDR1 SGHRS, CDR2 YFSETQ. Trimming stripped 0 bases from V and 8 bases from J, with 11 bases between. The CDR3 DNA reads as TGCGCCAGCAGCTTGGCAGGGGTGGGAGGCTACACCTTC. It translates to CASSLAGVGGYTF. Full variable domain (remainder filled in from reference TRBV5-1 and TRBJ1-2): KAGVTQTPRYLIKTRGQQVTLSCSPISGHRSVSWYQQTPGQGLQFLFEYFSETQRNKGNFPGRFSGRQFSNSRSEMNVSTLELGDSALYLCASSLAGVGGYTFGSGTRLTVV.